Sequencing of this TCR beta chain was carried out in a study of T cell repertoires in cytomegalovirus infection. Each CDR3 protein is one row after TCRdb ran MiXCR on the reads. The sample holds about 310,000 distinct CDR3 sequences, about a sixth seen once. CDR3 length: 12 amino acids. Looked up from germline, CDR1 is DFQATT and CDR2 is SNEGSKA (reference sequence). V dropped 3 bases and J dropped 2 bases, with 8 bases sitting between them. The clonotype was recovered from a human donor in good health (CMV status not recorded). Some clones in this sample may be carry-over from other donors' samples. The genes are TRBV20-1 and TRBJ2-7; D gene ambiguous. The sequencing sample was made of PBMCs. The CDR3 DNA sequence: TGCAGTGCTAGGCGGTTAGCCTACGAGCAGTACTTC. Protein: CSARRLAYEQYF.